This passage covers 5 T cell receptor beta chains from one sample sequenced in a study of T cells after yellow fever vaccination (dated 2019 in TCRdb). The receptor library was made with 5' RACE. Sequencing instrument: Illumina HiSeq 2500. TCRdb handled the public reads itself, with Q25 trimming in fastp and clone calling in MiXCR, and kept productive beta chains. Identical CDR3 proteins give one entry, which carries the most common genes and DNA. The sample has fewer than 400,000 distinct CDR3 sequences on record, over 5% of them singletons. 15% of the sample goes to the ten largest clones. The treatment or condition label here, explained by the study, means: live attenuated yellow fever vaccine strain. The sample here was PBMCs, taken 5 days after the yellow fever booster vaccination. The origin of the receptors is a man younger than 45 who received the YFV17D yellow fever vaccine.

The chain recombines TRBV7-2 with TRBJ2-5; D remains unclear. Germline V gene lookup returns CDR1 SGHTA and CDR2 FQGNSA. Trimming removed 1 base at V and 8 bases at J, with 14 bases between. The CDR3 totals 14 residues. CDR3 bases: TGTGCCAGCAGCTTAGGATCTCGGATGGATACCCAGTACTTC. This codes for CASSLGSRMDTQYF.

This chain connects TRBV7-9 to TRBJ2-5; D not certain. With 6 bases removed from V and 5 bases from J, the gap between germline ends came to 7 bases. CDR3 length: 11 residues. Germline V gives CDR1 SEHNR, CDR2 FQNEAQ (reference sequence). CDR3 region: CASRADETQYF. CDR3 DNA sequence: TGTGCCAGCAGGGCGGACGAGACCCAGTACTTC.

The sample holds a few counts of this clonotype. The CDR3: CASTGGYEQFF. CDR3 bases: TGTGCCAGCACGGGGGGGTATGAGCAGTTCTTC. The V and J genes are TRBV7-2 and TRBJ2-1; 8 bases are shared with TRBD2. J gave up 8 bases and V 7 bases, and 1 base lay outside the gene matches. CDR3 length equals 11 residues. Germline assignment: CDR1 SGHTA and CDR2 FQGNSA.

The CDR3 region is CASRTGLAGVEQYF. The CDR3 DNA reads as TGTGCCAGCAGAACAGGACTAGCGGGAGTCGAGCAGTACTTC. The genes are TRBV12-3 or TRBV12-4 and TRBJ2-7; 13 bases are a match to TRBD2. Trimming removed 6 bases from V and 6 bases from J; junction bases left unmatched: 5. This CDR3 spans 14 amino acids.

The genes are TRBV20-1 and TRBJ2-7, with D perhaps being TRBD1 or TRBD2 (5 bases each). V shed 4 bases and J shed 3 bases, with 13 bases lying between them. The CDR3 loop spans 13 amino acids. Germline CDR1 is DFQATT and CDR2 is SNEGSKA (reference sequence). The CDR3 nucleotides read TGCAGTGCTAAAGCTGGGACCTTCTACGAGCAGTACTTC. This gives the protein CSAKAGTFYEQYF.